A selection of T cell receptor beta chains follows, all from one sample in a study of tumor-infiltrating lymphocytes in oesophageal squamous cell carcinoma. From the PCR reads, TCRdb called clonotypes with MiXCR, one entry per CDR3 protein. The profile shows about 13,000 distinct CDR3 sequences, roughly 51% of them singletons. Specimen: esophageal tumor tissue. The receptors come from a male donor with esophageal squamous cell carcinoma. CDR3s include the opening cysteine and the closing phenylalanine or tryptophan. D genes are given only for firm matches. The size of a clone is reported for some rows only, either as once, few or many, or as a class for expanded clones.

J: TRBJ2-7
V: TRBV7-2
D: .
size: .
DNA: TGTGCCAGCAGCTTAGAGGCAGGGGATACCTACGAGCAGTACTTC
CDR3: CASSLEAGDTYEQYF

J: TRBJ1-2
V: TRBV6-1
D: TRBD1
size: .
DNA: TGTGCCAGCAGACGGAACACGGGACAGGGGTCCTATGGCTACACCTTC
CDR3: CASRRNTGQGSYGYTF

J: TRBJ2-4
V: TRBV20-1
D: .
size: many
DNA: TGCAGTGCTAGTTGGCGGGATCAATGGAACATTCAGTACTTC
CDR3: CSASWRDQWNIQYF

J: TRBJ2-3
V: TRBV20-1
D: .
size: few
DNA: TGCAGTGCTAGGGGGGGGCACACAGATACGCAGTATTTT
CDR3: CSARGGHTDTQYF

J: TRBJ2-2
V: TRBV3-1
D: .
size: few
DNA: TGTGCCAGCAGCCAAAACCTGGAAGGGGAGCTGTTTTTT
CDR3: CASSQNLEGELFF

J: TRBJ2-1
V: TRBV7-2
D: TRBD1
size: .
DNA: TGTGCCAGCAGCTATGACAGGGGGCCCTACAATGAGCAGTTCTTC
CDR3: CASSYDRGPYNEQFF

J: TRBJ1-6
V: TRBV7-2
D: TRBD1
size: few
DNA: TGTGCCAGCAGCTCTCGACAGGGGTCACTCACACCCCTCCACTTT
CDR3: CASSSRQGSLTPLHF

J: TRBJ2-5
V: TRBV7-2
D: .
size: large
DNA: TGTGCCAGCAGCCATAGGACCATTTCAGAGACCCAGTACTTC
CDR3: CASSHRTISETQYF

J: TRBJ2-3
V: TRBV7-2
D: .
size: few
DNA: TGTGCCAGCAGCCCCCTAGGGGCCTGGGGAGAGACCCAGTATTTT
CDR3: CASSPLGAWGETQYF

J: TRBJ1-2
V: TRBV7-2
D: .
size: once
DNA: TGTGCCAGCAGCTCAACCCGTGGGGGGAGCTATGGCTACACCTTC
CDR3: CASSSTRGGSYGYTF

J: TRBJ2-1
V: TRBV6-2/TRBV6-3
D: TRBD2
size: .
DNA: TGTGCCAGCAGAATCGGACTAGCGGGTTACAATGAGCAGTTCTTC
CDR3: CASRIGLAGYNEQFF

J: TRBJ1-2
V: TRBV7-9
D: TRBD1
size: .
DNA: TGTGCCAGCAGCTTAGCTTGGACAGGGGAAGATGGCTACACCTTC
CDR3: CASSLAWTGEDGYTF

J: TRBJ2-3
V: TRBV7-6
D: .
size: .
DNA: TGTGCCAGCAGCTTGCCGGGGGCGCAAGATACGCAGTATTTT
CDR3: CASSLPGAQDTQYF